This TCR beta chain was profiled in a study of Ad26.COV2.S vaccination and SARS-CoV-2 variants. Study-wide context: Within the COV1001 Ad26.COV2.S trial arm, the donor was enrolled.

Treatment indicated: some 20 received Ad26.COV2.S at low or high dose, single or two shots; roughly five received placebo; per-sample allocation not given. Repertoires come from day 63 after the first vaccine or placebo injection. TCRdb keeps only in-frame clones here, not all; method: immunoSEQ multiplex PCR. The table has about 420,000 clones, 85% to 90% seen once. Trimming removed 2 bases at V and 0 bases at J, with 8 bases between. This CDR3 has 16 residues. Germline-derived CDR1 and CDR2 are MGHRA and YSYEKL. The TCR sequence derives from a person aged 18 to 65 who received the Ad26.COV2.S COVID-19 vaccine or a placebo. V gene TRBV4-1 combines with J gene TRBJ2-6; D possibly corresponds to TRBD1 (5 bases). This specimen consisted of peripheral blood, obtained in a trial of Ad26.COV2.S vaccine versus placebo. The CDR3: CASSQRQLSGANVLTF. Written as DNA, the CDR3 is TGCGCCAGCAGCCAAAGACAGCTCTCTGGGGCCAACGTCCTGACTTTC.